This is a list of T cell receptor beta chains from one sample in a study of cytomegalovirus exposure and HLA in healthy donors. Libraries were prepared by immunoSEQ multiplex PCR; TCRdb keeps only in-frame clonotypes and omits some of them. Of 150,000 to 200,000 clones detected, 75% to 90% appear once; the ten largest clones hold approximately 1.8%. Sequencing was performed on PBMCs. The receptors stem from a human donor in good health. CDR3s include the opening cysteine and the closing phenylalanine or tryptophan. The order of the fields is V gene, CDR3 length, J gene, D gene, clone size, CDR3 protein, CDR3 DNA. D genes are given only for firm matches. Rows may omit the clone size; those that give it use once, few, many or a size class.

V: TRBV7-9
length: 15
J: TRBJ2-7
D: TRBD2
size: NA
CDR3: CSSRAAGGDNYEQYF
DNA: TGTTCCAGCAGAGCAGCGGGGGGGGATAACTACGAGCAGTACTTC

V: TRBV13
length: 15
J: TRBJ1-2
D: NA
size: NA
CDR3: CASSEGQRQNYGYTF
DNA: TGTGCCAGCAGCGAAGGACAGCGTCAAAACTATGGCTACACCTTC

V: TRBV7-2
length: 15
J: TRBJ2-5
D: TRBD2
size: once
CDR3: CASSRGLAGKETQYF
DNA: TGTGCCAGCAGCAGGGGACTAGCGGGTAAAGAGACCCAGTACTTC

V: TRBV7-2
length: 14
J: TRBJ1-3
D: NA
size: once
CDR3: CASRPVGAGNTIYF
DNA: TGTGCCAGCAGGCCAGTCGGGGCTGGAAACACCATATATTTT

V: TRBV4-3
length: 14
J: TRBJ1-6
D: TRBD1
size: NA
CDR3: CASSLTGGNSPLHF
DNA: TGCGCCAGCAGCCTGACAGGGGGTAATTCACCCCTCCACTTT

V: TRBV21-1
length: 10
J: TRBJ2-1
D: NA
size: NA
CDR3: CASTYNEQFF
DNA: TGTGCCAGCACGTACAATGAGCAGTTCTTC

V: TRBV4-1
length: 15
J: TRBJ2-2
D: TRBD2
size: NA
CDR3: CASSPQRGHTGELFF
DNA: TGCGCCAGCAGCCCCCAGCGGGGACACACCGGGGAGCTGTTTTTT

V: TRBV6-5
length: 13
J: TRBJ2-3
D: NA
size: NA
CDR3: CASSPTRLDKQYF
DNA: TGTGCCAGCAGTCCCACCCGACTAGACAAGCAGTATTTT

V: TRBV5-6
length: 14
J: TRBJ1-3
D: NA
size: NA
CDR3: CASSLVGAGNTIYF
DNA: TGTGCCAGCAGCTTGGTAGGGGCTGGAAACACCATATATTTT

V: TRBV19
length: 18
J: TRBJ2-5
D: TRBD2
size: NA
CDR3: CASSTGLAGGPWQETQYF
DNA: TGTGCCAGTAGTACAGGACTAGCGGGGGGGCCATGGCAAGAGACCCAGTACTTC

V: TRBV4-3
length: 14
J: TRBJ2-5
D: NA
size: NA
CDR3: CASSGGLAQETQYF
DNA: TGCGCCAGCAGCGGGGGCCTGGCCCAAGAGACCCAGTACTTC

V: TRBV6-5
length: 15
J: TRBJ2-3
D: NA
size: NA
CDR3: CASSYSGDSLNSQYF
DNA: TGTGCCAGCAGTTACTCAGGGGACTCACTTAATTCGCAGTATTTT

V: TRBV6-1
length: 13
J: TRBJ1-6
D: TRBD1
size: NA
CDR3: CASSPDRYSPLHF
DNA: TGTGCCAGCTCTCCGGACAGGTATTCACCCCTCCACTTT

V: TRBV5-6
length: 14
J: TRBJ1-2
D: NA
size: NA
CDR3: CASSLAPTDWGYTF
DNA: TGTGCCAGCAGCTTGGCCCCGACCGACTGGGGCTACACCTTC

V: TRBV29-1
length: 13
J: TRBJ1-1
D: NA
size: NA
CDR3: CSVCRSSDTEAFF
DNA: TGCAGCGTTTGCCGAAGTTCGGACACTGAAGCTTTCTTT

V: TRBV6-6
length: 15
J: TRBJ2-3
D: NA
size: NA
CDR3: CASSSDRLHLDTQYF
DNA: TGTGCCAGCAGTTCCGACAGGTTGCATTTGGATACGCAGTATTTT

V: TRBV5-6
length: 15
J: TRBJ1-4
D: TRBD1
size: NA
CDR3: CASSSTGQGAIALFF
DNA: TGTGCCAGCAGTAGTACGGGACAGGGGGCGATCGCGCTGTTTTTT

V: TRBV5-1
length: 13
J: TRBJ2-5
D: TRBD2
size: NA
CDR3: CASSFRGGETQYF
DNA: TGCGCCAGCAGCTTCCGGGGGGGAGAGACCCAGTACTTC

V: TRBV7-3
length: 19
J: TRBJ2-1
D: TRBD2
size: NA
CDR3: CASSPHVGGGTSSYNEQFF
DNA: TGTGCCAGCAGCCCACACGTGGGCGGGGGGACGTCCTCCTACAATGAGCAGTTCTTC

V: TRBV5-1
length: 13
J: TRBJ1-1
D: NA
size: NA
CDR3: CASSSTGNTEAFF
DNA: TGCGCCAGCAGCTCGACGGGAAACACTGAAGCTTTCTTT

V: TRBV2
length: 17
J: TRBJ2-1
D: TRBD1
size: NA
CDR3: CASPSHYDRGPYNEQFF
DNA: TGTGCCAGCCCCTCACACTATGACAGGGGGCCGTACAATGAGCAGTTCTTC

V: TRBV6-5
length: 13
J: TRBJ1-6
D: TRBD1
size: NA
CDR3: CASSQTGGSPLHF
DNA: TGTGCCAGCAGCCAGACAGGGGGGTCACCCCTCCACTTT

V: TRBV10-1
length: 13
J: TRBJ2-3
D: NA
size: NA
CDR3: CASSEAGADTQYF
DNA: TGCGCCAGCAGTGAGGCAGGGGCAGATACGCAGTATTTT

V: TRBV7-9
length: 15
J: TRBJ2-7
D: NA
size: NA
CDR3: CASSLGVPGSEEQYF
DNA: TGTGCCAGCAGCTTAGGGGTCCCGGGGTCGGAAGAGCAGTACTTC

V: TRBV9
length: 15
J: TRBJ2-3
D: NA
size: NA
CDR3: CASTPWGGAGDTQYF
DNA: TGTGCCAGCACTCCCTGGGGCGGGGCGGGAGATACGCAGTATTTT

V: TRBV4-3
length: 18
J: TRBJ2-7
D: NA
size: NA
CDR3: CASSQAPYRAGPSYEQYF
DNA: TGCGCCAGCAGCCAAGCCCCTTACCGGGCGGGCCCCTCTTACGAGCAGTACTTC